The clone carrying this TCR beta chain was recorded only once. The data are from a study of blood T cell repertoires in COVID-19. In the study overall: T cells, B-cell-depleted T cells, or PBMCs supplied cDNA or gDNA.

The CDR3 spans 15 residues. The ends were cut back, 11 bases at V and 3 bases at J, with 22 bases in the middle. Germline-derived CDR1 and CDR2 are SNHLY and FYNNEI. In the study's own analysis: The assay estimated nucleated cells by amplifying reference gene primers. Assay used: immunoSEQ multiplex PCR; TCRdb lists only in-frame clones, some missing. V and J calls and clone size come straight from that table; D and trimming were deduced from the DNA. This sample carries 180,000 or so clones, approximately 90% of them seen once, and the ten largest clones take around 0.99%. Sequences were obtained from peripheral blood. This clonotype was sampled from a man aged 18 to 29 with acute or convalescent COVID-19. This sequence joins TRBV2 and TRBJ1-1; D may be TRBD1 (5 bases). CDR3 amino acids: CAAETGALGDTEAFF. In DNA, the CDR3 is TGTGCCGCAGAGACGGGAGCATTGGGGGACACTGAAGCTTTCTTT.